This entry is about one TCR beta chain. The antigen is not known. This sample was taken from a study of T cell clonality in common variable immunodeficiency. Study conclusions and caveats: Fewer deletions and N-nucleotide insertions were reportedly seen in common variable immunodeficiency TCR beta sequences.

Data came from immunoSEQ multiplex PCR; TCRdb stores just in-frame clones and leaves some out. The sample presents about 35,000 clones, none singletons. This receptor was taken from a human donor with common variable immunodeficiency. The sequencing input was peripheral blood mononuclear cells.

The CDR3 DNA, read in part, is TGCGCCAGCCGCTTAACAGGGGACAGAAACACCGGGGAG. It is translated as CASRLTGDRNTGE. In full, the CDR3 reads CASRLTGDRNTGELFF. The rearrangement uses TRBV10-2 and TRBJ2-2; 7 bases fit TRBD1. Read coverage stops 3 residues before the CDR3 terminus; the germline J gene supplies the remainder. The CDR3 is made up of 16 amino acids. V trimming: 8 bases; J trimming: 2 bases; junction bases outside the gene matches: 11. The germline V gene encodes CDR1 WSHSY and CDR2 SAAADI.